The subject of this entry is one T cell receptor (beta chain). This entry comes from a study of cytotoxic CD8 clonotypes in ibrutinib-treated CLL. Across the study: The patients comprised about a dozen relapsed/refractory and about 15 treatment-naive cases, some 17 IGHV unmutated.

The protocol was immunoSEQ multiplex PCR, while the TCRdb copy is restricted to in-frame clones and leaves out a portion. Of about 300,000 clones in the sample, less than 85% were seen once. The V end lost 0 bases, the J end lost 4 bases, and 11 bases lay between the germline ends. The CDR3 extends over 16 amino acids. Germline loops: CDR1 SGHNT, CDR2 YYREEE (reference sequence). The clonotype originates from a human donor with chronic lymphocytic leukemia. The rearrangement joins TRBV5-4 to TRBJ1-6; no firm D call. The specimen was PBMCs, collected at disease progression, from a patient treated with ibrutinib. CDR3 sequence (DNA): TGTGCCAGCAGCTTGGACGGCCAGTGGTATAATTCACCCCTCCACTTT. This sequence encodes CASSLDGQWYNSPLHF. Combining the CDR3 with reference TRBV5-4 and TRBJ1-6 gives the whole variable domain ETGVTQSPTHLIKTRGQQVTLRCSSQSGHNTVSWYQQALGQGPQFIFQYYREEENGRGNFPPRFSGLQFPNYSSELNVNALELDDSALYLCASSLDGQWYNSPLHFGNGTRLTVT.